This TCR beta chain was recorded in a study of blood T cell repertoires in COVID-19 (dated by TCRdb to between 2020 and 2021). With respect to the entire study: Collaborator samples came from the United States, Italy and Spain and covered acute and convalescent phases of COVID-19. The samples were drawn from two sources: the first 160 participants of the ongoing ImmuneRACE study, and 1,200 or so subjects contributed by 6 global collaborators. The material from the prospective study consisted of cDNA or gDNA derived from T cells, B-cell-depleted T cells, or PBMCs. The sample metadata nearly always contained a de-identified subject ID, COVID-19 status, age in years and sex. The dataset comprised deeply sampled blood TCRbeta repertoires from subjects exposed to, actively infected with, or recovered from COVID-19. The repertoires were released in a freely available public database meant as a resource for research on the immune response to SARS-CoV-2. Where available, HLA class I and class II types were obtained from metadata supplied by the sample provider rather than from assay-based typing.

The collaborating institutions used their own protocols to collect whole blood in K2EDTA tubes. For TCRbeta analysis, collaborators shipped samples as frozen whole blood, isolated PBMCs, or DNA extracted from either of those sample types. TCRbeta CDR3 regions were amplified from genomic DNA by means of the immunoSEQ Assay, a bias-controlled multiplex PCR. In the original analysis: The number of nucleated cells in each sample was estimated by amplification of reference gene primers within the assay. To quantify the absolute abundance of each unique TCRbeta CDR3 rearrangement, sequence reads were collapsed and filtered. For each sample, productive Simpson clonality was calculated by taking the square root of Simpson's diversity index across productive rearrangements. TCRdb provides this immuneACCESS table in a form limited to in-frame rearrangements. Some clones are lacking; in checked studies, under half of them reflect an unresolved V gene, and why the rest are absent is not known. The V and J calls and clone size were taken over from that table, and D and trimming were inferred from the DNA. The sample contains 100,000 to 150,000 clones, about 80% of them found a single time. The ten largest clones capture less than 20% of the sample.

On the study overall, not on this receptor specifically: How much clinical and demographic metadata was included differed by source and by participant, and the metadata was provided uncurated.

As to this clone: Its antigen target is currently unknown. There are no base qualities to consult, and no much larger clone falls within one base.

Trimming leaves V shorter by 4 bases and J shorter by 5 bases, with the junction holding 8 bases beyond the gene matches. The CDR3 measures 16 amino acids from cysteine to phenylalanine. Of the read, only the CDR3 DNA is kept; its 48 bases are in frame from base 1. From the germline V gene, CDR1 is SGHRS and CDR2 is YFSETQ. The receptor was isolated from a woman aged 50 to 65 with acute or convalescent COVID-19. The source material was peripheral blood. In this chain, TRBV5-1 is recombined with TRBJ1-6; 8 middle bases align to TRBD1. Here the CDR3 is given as CASSILGQGNNSPLHF. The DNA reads TGCGCCAGCAGCATCTTAGGACAGGGAAATAATTCACCCCTCCACTTT.